Presented here are 10 T cell receptor beta chains from one specimen sequenced in a study of graft-versus-host responses after intestinal transplantation. The antigens of these receptors remain unknown. Generated by immunoSEQ multiplex PCR, the TCRdb table keeps only in-frame clones and is missing some. Of about 120,000 clones listed, around 95% are singletons. The source material was unstimulated CD8+ T cells sorted from spleen or lymph node cells, sampled before intestinal transplant. These receptors were taken from a human donor who received an intestinal transplant.

The chain carries TRBV5-4 and TRBJ2-7; 10 nucleotides agree with TRBD1. Germline CDR1 reads SGHNT; CDR2 reads YYREEE (reference sequence). The ends lost 3 bases at V and 4 bases at J; junction bases unmatched: 10. CDR3 length: 16 amino acids. The CDR3 is CASSYRDRGPKYEQYF. CDR3 bases: TGTGCCAGCAGCTACCGGGACAGGGGTCCCAAGTACGAGCAGTACTTC.

V gene TRBV9 combines with J gene TRBJ2-3; tentative D call: TRBD2 (6 bases). V gave up 0 bases and J gave up 2 bases, with 13 bases separating them. The CDR3 runs to 16 residues. Germline loops: CDR1 SGDLS, CDR2 YYNGEE. Written as DNA, the CDR3 is TGTGCCAGCAGCGTAGATGGGGGAGGCATCACAGATACGCAGTATTTT. It encodes CASSVDGGGITDTQYF.

This clone was seen only once. The chain combines TRBV6-5 with TRBJ1-3; D uncertain. Germline V gene sequence: CDR1 MNHEY, CDR2 SVGAGI. The CDR3 is made up of 14 amino acids. Trimming cost V 5 bases and J 0 bases, with 8 bases left between them. The CDR3 loop is CASSEISSGNTIYF. CDR3 sequence (DNA): TGTGCCAGCAGTGAGATATCCTCTGGAAACACCATATATTTT.

The V call is TRBV11-3, the J call TRBJ2-7; D is unresolved. Germline values: CDR1 SGHNT, CDR2 YENEEA. The CDR3 is 14 amino acids. With 1 base removed from V and 2 bases from J, the gap between germline ends came to 9 bases. CDR3 sequence (DNA): TGTGCCAGCAGCTTAGCGGGCCGACCCTACGAGCAGTACTTC. Protein: CASSLAGRPYEQYF.

The gene calls are TRBV15 and TRBJ2-1, with 14 nucleotides matching TRBD2. V lost 5 bases to trimming and J lost 7 bases; unmatched junction nucleotides: 4. CDR3 length: 15 residues. In germline, CDR1 is LNHNV, CDR2 YYDKDF (reference sequence). The CDR3 coding sequence is TGTGCCACCAGCTCGGGACTAGCGGGAGTAAATGAGCAGTTCTTC. Translated, it gives CATSSGLAGVNEQFF.

The chain employs TRBV27 and TRBJ2-1; a possible D gene is TRBD2 (6 bases). Trimming removed 3 bases at V and 7 bases at J, with 13 bases between. The CDR3 spans 14 residues. CDR1 and CDR2 from the germline V gene are MNHEY and SMNVEV (reference sequence). The CDR3 reads CASSLGDFSNEQFF. The CDR3 DNA follows: TGTGCCAGCAGTTTGGGGGACTTCTCAAATGAGCAGTTCTTC.

V gene TRBV28 combines with J gene TRBJ1-2; perhaps TRBD1 as D (5 bases). The germline CDR1 and CDR2 sequences are MDHEN and SYDVKM. This CDR3 has 15 amino acids. The germline V and J ends were trimmed by 3 bases and 1 base, with 12 bases remaining between them. CDR3 DNA sequence: TGTGCCAGCAGTTTCCCCCCGGGGGGTAACTATGGCTACACCTTC. Translating gives CASSFPPGGNYGYTF.

V is TRBV10-1 and J is TRBJ1-6; TRBD1 might be the D (5 bases). Germline V lookup: CDR1 WNHNN, CDR2 SYGVQD (reference sequence). V was pared by 0 bases and J by 7 bases, with 7 bases between. The CDR3 is 14 amino acids. CDR3 nucleotides: TGCGCCAGCAGTGAGTCGACAGCCAATTCACCCCTCCACTTT. As protein: CASSESTANSPLHF.

This chain connects TRBV6-5 to TRBJ2-7; a possible D gene is TRBD2 (5 bases). Between the trimmed V and J ends, which lost 5 bases and 5 bases, there was a span of 16 bases. The CDR3 consists of 14 residues. The germline CDR1 and CDR2 sequences are MNHEY and SVGAGI. For the CDR3, the DNA is TGTGCCAGCAGTGCAAATATACCGAGGGACGAGCAGTACTTC. Translated, it gives CASSANIPRDEQYF.

The genes are TRBV6-1 and TRBJ2-7; 8 bases match TRBD1. Per germline, CDR1 MNHNS and CDR2 SASEGT. This CDR3 spans 14 amino acids. V lost 10 bases, J lost 4 bases, and 12 bases stayed unmatched. DNA for the CDR3: TGTGCCATTCCCGGGGCAGGGGGCACTTACGAGCAGTACTTC. Its protein is CAIPGAGGTYEQYF.